One and the same sample provided the 3 T cell receptor beta chains below, sequenced in a study of blood T cell repertoires in COVID-19. Sequenced by immunoSEQ multiplex PCR; TCRdb stores in-frame clones only, minus some. The data contain about 130,000 clones, about 81% of them singletons. Input material: peripheral blood. These receptors all stem from a young man with COVID-19, enrolled during active disease.

The V and J genes are TRBV6-2 or TRBV6-3 and TRBJ1-6; 7 bases line up with TRBD1. The V segment lost 6 bases and the J segment 3 bases; nucleotides outside the gene matches: 8. Germline CDR1 MNHEY, CDR2 SVGEGT. The CDR3 is 16 amino acids. The CDR3 region has the DNA TGTGCCAGCAGCGGCGTGGACAGGATCTATAATTCACCCCTCCACTTT. Protein: CASSGVDRIYNSPLHF.

The gene calls are TRBV4-1 and TRBJ1-6, with D unresolved. Germline assignment: CDR1 MGHRA and CDR2 YSYEKL. This CDR3 comprises 16 residues. V was trimmed by 0 bases and J by 8 bases, leaving 14 bases between them. The DNA for the CDR3 is TGCGCCAGCAGCCAAGATGGGTGGGTCGGGGATTCACCCCTCCACTTT. Its translation: CASSQDGWVGDSPLHF.

The chain employs TRBV28 and TRBJ2-7, with TRBD1 as a possible D gene (6 bases). CDR1 is MDHEN and CDR2 is SYDVKM in the germline V gene. V lost 8 bases, J lost 5 bases, and 22 bases lay in between. The CDR3 extends over 15 amino acids. The DNA of the CDR3 is TGTGCCAGCCTGCCACACAGGGCACTGACCCACGAGCAGTACTTC. Protein sequence: CASLPHRALTHEQYF.